This T cell receptor (beta chain) emerged from a study of OX40 agonist ivuxolimab in advanced cancers. Findings and limits, study-wide: Relative to CD4+, CD8+ T cells held more expanded clones on average. Among the nonresponders, some also had low normalized T-cell clonal expansion.

This clone was seen a single time. Antigen unknown. CDR1 is SGHRS, CDR2 YFSETQ, per germline. The CDR3 is made up of 13 amino acids. V was trimmed by 0 bases and J by 11 bases, leaving 12 bases between them. Generated by immunoSEQ multiplex PCR, the TCRdb table keeps only in-frame clones and is missing some. The profile shows more than 95,000 clones, over 75% of them singletons. The chain combines TRBV5-1 with TRBJ2-1, with D hard to call. The sample was CD4+ or CD8+ T cells sorted from blood, taken in a trial of the OX40 agonist ivuxolimab. This TCR derives from an adult with an advanced solid tumor such as melanoma, head and neck, liver or kidney cancer. The CDR3 nucleotides are TGCGCCAGCAGCTTGGAGGTGGTCGGCCAGCAGTTCTTC. Protein sequence: CASSLEVVGQQFF.